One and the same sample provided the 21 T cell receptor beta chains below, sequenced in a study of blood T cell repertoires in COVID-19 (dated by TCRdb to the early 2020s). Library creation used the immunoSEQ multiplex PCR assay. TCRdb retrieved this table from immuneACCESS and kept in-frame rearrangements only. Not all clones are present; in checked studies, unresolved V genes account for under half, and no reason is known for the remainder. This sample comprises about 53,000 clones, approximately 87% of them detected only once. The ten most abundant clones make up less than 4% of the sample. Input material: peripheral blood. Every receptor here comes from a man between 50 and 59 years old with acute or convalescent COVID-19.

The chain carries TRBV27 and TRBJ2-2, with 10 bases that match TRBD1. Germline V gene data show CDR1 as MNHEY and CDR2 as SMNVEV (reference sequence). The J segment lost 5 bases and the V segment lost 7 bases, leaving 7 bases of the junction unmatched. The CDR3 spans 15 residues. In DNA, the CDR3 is TGTGCCAGCATAAGGAGACAGGGGGCGACCGGGGAGCTGTTTTTT. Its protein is CASIRRQGATGELFF.

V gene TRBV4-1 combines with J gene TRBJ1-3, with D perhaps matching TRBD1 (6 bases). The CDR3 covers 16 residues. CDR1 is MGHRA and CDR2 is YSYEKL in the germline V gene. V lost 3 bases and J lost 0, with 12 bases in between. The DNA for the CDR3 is TGCGCCAGCAGCCATCGGACAGCTTACTCTGGAAACACCATATATTTT. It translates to CASSHRTAYSGNTIYF.

The DNA for the CDR3 is TGTGCCAGCGAGAAGGGGGAATCGCGCACCGGGGAGCTGTTTTTT. Translated: CASEKGESRTGELFF. This chain joins TRBV28 and TRBJ2-2; weak D call: TRBD1 (6 bases). The germline gives CDR1 MDHEN, CDR2 SYDVKM. This CDR3 is built from 15 residues. Trimming pared 8 bases from V and 4 bases from J, leaving 17 bases between.

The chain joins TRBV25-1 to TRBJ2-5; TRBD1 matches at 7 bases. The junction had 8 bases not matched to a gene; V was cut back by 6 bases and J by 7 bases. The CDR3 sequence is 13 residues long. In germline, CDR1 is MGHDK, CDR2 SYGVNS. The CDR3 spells CASSPGTVATQYF. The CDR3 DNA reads TGTGCCAGCAGCCCAGGGACAGTCGCGACCCAGTACTTC. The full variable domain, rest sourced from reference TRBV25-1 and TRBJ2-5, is EADIYQTPRYLVIGTGKKITLECSQTMGHDKMYWYQQDPGMELHLIHYSYGVNSTEKGDLSSESTVSRIRTEHFPLTLESARPSHTSQYLCASSPGTVATQYFGPGTRLLVL.

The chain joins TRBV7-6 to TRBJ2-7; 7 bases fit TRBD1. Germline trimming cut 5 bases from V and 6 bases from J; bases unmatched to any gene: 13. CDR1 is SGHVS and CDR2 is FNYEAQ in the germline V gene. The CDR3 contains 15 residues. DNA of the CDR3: TGTGCCAGCAGCCTGGCCGCAGGGGGTTCCCCCGAGCAGTACTTC. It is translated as CASSLAAGGSPEQYF.

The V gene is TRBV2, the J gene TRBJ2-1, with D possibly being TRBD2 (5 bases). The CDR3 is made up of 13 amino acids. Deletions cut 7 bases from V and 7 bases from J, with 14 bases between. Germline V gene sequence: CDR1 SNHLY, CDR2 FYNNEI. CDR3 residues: CASTGFRTNEQFF. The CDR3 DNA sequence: TGTGCCAGCACGGGATTCCGAACTAATGAGCAGTTCTTC.

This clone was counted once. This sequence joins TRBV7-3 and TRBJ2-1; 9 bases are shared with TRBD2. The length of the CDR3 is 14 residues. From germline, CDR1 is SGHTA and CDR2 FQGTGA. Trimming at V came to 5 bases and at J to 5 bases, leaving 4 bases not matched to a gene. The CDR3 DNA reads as TGTGCCAGCAGCACAAGCGGGGGGCACAATGAGCAGTTCTTC. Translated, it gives CASSTSGGHNEQFF.

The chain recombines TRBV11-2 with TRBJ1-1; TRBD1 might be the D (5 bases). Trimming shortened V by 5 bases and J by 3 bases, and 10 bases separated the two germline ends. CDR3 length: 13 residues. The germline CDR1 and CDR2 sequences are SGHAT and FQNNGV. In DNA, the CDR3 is TGTGCCAGCAGCGTTCAGGGTGACACTGAAGCTTTCTTT. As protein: CASSVQGDTEAFF.

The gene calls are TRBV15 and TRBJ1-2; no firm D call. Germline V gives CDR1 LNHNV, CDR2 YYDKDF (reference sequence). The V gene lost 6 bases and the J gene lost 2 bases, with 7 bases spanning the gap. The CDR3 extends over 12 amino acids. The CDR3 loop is CATREGNYGYTF. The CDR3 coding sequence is TGTGCCACCAGAGAGGGAAACTATGGCTACACCTTC.

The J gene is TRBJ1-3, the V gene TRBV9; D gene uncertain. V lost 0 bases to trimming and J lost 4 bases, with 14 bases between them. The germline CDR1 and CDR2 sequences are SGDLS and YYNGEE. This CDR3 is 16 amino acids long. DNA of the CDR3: TGTGCCAGCAGCGTAGCTCAGGCCGTCTTCGGAAACACCATATATTTT. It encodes CASSVAQAVFGNTIYF. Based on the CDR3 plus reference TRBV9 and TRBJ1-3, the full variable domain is DSGVTQTPKHLITATGQRVTLRCSPRSGDLSVYWYQQSLDQGLQFLIQYYNGEERAKGNILERFSAQQFPDLHSELNLSSLELGDSALYFCASSVAQAVFGNTIYFGEGSWLTVV.

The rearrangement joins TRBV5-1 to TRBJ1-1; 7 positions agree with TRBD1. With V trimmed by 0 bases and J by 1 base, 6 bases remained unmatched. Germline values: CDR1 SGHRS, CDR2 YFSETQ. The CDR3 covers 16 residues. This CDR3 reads CASSLVPQGRNTEAFF. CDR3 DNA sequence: TGCGCCAGCAGCTTGGTACCACAGGGGCGGAACACTGAAGCTTTCTTT.

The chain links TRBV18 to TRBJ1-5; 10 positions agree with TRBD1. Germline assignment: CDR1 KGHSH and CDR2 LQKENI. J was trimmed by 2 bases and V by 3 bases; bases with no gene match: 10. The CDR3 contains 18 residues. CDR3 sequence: CASSPFGTGALGNQPQHF. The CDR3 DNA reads TGTGCCAGCTCACCTTTCGGGACAGGGGCACTGGGCAATCAGCCCCAGCATTTT.

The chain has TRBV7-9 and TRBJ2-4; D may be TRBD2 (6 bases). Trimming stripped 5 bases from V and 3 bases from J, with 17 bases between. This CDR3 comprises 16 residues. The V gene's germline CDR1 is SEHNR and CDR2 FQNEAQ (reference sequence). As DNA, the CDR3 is TGTGCCAGCAGCCGCTCCCTAACGGGGGTCAAAAACATTCAGTACTTC. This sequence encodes CASSRSLTGVKNIQYF.

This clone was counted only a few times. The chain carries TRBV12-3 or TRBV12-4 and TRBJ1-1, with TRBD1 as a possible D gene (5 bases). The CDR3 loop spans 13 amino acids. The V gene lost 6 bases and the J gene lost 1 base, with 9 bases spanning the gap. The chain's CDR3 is CASSATANTEAFF. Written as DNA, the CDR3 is TGTGCCAGCAGCGCGACAGCGAACACTGAAGCTTTCTTT.

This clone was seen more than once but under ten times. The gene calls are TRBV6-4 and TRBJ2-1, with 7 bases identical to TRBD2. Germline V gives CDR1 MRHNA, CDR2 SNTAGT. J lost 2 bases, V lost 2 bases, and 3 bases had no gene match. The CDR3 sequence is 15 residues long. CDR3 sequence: CASSDAAGAYNEQFF. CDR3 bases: TGTGCCAGCAGTGACGCGGCGGGGGCCTACAATGAGCAGTTCTTC.

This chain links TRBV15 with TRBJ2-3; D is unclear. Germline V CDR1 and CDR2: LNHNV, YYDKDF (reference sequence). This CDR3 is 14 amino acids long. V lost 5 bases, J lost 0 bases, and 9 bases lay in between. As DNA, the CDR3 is TGTGCCACCAGCCTACTCCCTAGCACAGATACGCAGTATTTT. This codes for CATSLLPSTDTQYF.

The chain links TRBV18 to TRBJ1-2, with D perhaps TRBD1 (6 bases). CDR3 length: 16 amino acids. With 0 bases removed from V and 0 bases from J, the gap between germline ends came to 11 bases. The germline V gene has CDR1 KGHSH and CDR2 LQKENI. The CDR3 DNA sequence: TGTGCCAGCTCACCACCGTCAGGGGAAGCTAACTATGGCTACACCTTC. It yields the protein CASSPPSGEANYGYTF.

DNA of the CDR3: TGTGCCAGCAGCCGCAGGGCGAACACCGGGGAGCTGTTTTTT. This codes for CASSRRANTGELFF. The chain joins TRBV3-1 (or the pseudogene TRBV3-2) to TRBJ2-2; possibly TRBD1 for D (5 bases). V was cut by 4 bases and J by 0 bases, with 6 bases left in between. Germline V gene lookup returns CDR1 LGHDT and CDR2 YNNKEL (reference sequence). The CDR3 length is 14 residues.

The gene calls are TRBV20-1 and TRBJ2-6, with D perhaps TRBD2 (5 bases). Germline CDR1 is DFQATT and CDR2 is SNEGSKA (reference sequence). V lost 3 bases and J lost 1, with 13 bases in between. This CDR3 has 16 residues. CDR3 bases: TGCAGTGCTAGTGTGCGGGCGATTTCTGGGGCCAACGTCCTGACTTTC. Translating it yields CSASVRAISGANVLTF.

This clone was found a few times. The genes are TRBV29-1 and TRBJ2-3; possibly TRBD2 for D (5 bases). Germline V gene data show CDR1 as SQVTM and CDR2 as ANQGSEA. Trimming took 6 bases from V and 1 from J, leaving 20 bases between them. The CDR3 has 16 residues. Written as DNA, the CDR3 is TGCAGCGTCCTAAAACCCGGTGGGCGGGGCACAGATACGCAGTATTTT. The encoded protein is CSVLKPGGRGTDTQYF.

The CDR3 sequence is CASSQVASRTYNEQFF. The CDR3 DNA reads as TGTGCCAGCAGCCAAGTTGCTAGCCGCACCTACAATGAGCAGTTCTTC. The rearrangement links TRBV3-1 (or the pseudogene TRBV3-2) to TRBJ2-1; D is perhaps TRBD2 (5 bases). The CDR3 contains 16 residues. Germline values: CDR1 LGHDT, CDR2 YNNKEL (reference sequence). The ends were cut back, 1 base at V and 2 bases at J, with 12 bases in the middle.